This T cell receptor (beta chain) comes out of a study of T cells of healthy individuals. Each CDR3 protein is one row after TCRdb ran MiXCR on the 5' RACE reads. The repertoire holds 100,000 or so distinct CDR3 sequences, around 17% seen once, with roughly 6.2% in the top ten. V lost 5 bases, J lost 7 bases, and 8 bases stayed unmatched. The CDR3 is made up of 14 amino acids. The germline gives CDR1 SGHTA, CDR2 FQGTGA. The sample holds many counts of this clonotype. The chain carries TRBV7-3 and TRBJ2-1; 7 bases match TRBD1. The clonotype was recovered from a human donor in good health. CDR3 protein: CASSPAGTENEQFF. CDR3 in DNA: TGTGCCAGCAGCCCGGCCGGGACAGAAAATGAGCAGTTCTTC.